These 15 T cell receptor beta chains came from one sample sequenced in a study of blood T cells in healthy people across ages. Through a sample-barcoded 5' primer and a J-beta primer mix, a second PCR was run for about 6 to 11 cycles. Using its own MiXCR run on the 5' RACE reads, TCRdb lists one record per CDR3 protein. The sample has about 1 million distinct CDR3 sequences, more than 35% seen once. The material sequenced was blood. Source of these receptors: a woman between 55 and 75 years old in good health.

The chain carries TRBV6-5 and TRBJ2-7; 10 nucleotides agree with TRBD2. CDR3 size: 15 residues. Germline V gives CDR1 MNHEY, CDR2 SVGAGI. J was trimmed by 1 base and V by 2 bases; bases with no gene match: 2. The DNA of the CDR3 is TGTGCCAGCAGTTACCTAGCGGGAGTATCCTACGAGCAGTACTTC. This codes for CASSYLAGVSYEQYF.

V is TRBV6-1 and J is TRBJ2-7, with a tentative D call TRBD1 (8 bases). The end of the DNA aligns better with TRBJ2-5, so the J call may be wrong. The CDR3 is made up of 17 amino acids. The germline gives CDR1 MNHNS, CDR2 SASEGT. This CDR3 reads CASSEHPTGGVVKTQYF. DNA for the CDR3: TGTGCCAGCAGTGAACACCCTACAGGGGGGGTTGTAAAGACCCAGTACTTC.

The J gene is TRBJ2-1, the V gene TRBV6-6; 13 bases map to TRBD2. CDR1 and CDR2 (germline): MNHNY, SVGAGI (reference sequence). J gave up 8 bases and V 5 bases, and 6 bases lay outside the gene matches. The CDR3 extends over 15 amino acids. The CDR3 spells CASSPGLAGRHEQFF. CDR3 nucleotide sequence: TGTGCCAGCAGTCCGGGACTAGCGGGAAGGCATGAGCAGTTCTTC.

Here the CDR3 reads CSARMAGALERKEQYF. The CDR3 DNA reads as TGCAGTGCTAGAATGGCGGGCGCACTCGAACGTAAGGAGCAGTACTTC. The V call is TRBV20-1, the J call TRBJ2-5, with a possible D match to TRBD2 (5 bases). There are 16 residues in the CDR3. Germline CDR1 and CDR2: DFQATT and SNEGSKA (reference sequence). Trimming removed 2 bases from V and 11 bases from J, with 27 bases in between.

This clonotype was counted only a few times. The genes are TRBV7-6 and TRBJ2-3; D is unclear. Germline V lookup: CDR1 SGHVS, CDR2 FNYEAQ. The CDR3 spans 14 residues. V lost 2 bases and J lost 0, with 6 bases in between. The CDR3 DNA follows: TGTGCCAGCAGCTTACGGCGGAGCACAGATACGCAGTATTTT. Amino acids: CASSLRRSTDTQYF.

The chain combines TRBV7-9 with TRBJ2-1, with 14 bases aligning to TRBD2. This CDR3 has 19 amino acids. Germline-derived CDR1 and CDR2 are SEHNR and FQNEAQ (reference sequence). J was trimmed by 2 bases and V by 3 bases; bases with no gene match: 9. The CDR3 sequence: CASSLDRLAGGPPYNEQFF. For the CDR3, the DNA is TGTGCCAGCAGCTTGGACCGACTAGCGGGAGGGCCTCCCTACAATGAGCAGTTCTTC.

The V and J genes are TRBV6-1 and TRBJ2-5; 9 positions agree with TRBD1. TRBJ2-7 matches the DNA end more closely, so the J call is doubtful. This CDR3 is 14 amino acids long. Germline values: CDR1 MNHNS, CDR2 SASEGT. The CDR3 nucleotides are TGTGCCAGCAGGGGAGCCGGGACAGGGTTCGAGCAGTACTTC. Translation gives CASRGAGTGFEQYF.

The chain couples TRBV7-2 to TRBJ2-3; D call uncertain. The length of the CDR3 is 14 residues. Germline V lookup: CDR1 SGHTA, CDR2 FQGNSA. Trimming removed 1 base at V and 11 bases at J, with 16 bases between. The CDR3 protein is CASSLVTGPSGQYF. CDR3 in DNA: TGTGCCAGCAGCTTAGTAACCGGACCATCGGGGCAGTATTTT.

This clonotype was found once. The genes are TRBV5-1 and TRBJ1-1; a possible D gene is TRBD1 (6 bases). The V gene's germline CDR1 is SGHRS and CDR2 YFSETQ. Trimming stripped 0 bases from V and 3 bases from J, with 15 bases between. The CDR3 consists of 16 residues. CDR3 protein: CASSLALQGGDTEAFF. CDR3 nucleotides: TGCGCCAGCAGCTTGGCGTTACAGGGCGGGGACACTGAAGCTTTCTTT.

This sequence joins TRBV4-1 and TRBJ2-7; 10 bases map to TRBD2. There are 15 residues in the CDR3. The V segment lost 3 bases and the J segment 4 bases; nucleotides outside the gene matches: 6. Germline V gene data show CDR1 as MGHRA and CDR2 as YSYEKL. The CDR3 loop reads CASSHPGLAVYEQYF. Here the CDR3 DNA reads TGCGCCAGCAGCCACCCCGGACTAGCGGTTTACGAGCAGTACTTC.

At least ten counts were recorded for this clonotype. This sequence joins TRBV4-1 and TRBJ2-5; TRBD2 agrees at 7 bases. The CDR3 has 15 amino acids. V was pared by 0 bases and J by 1 base, with 2 bases of the junction left unmatched. Germline lookup yields CDR1 MGHRA and CDR2 YSYEKL. Here the CDR3 DNA reads TGCGCCAGCAGCCAAGACCGACTAGCCCAAGAGACCCAGTACTTC. Amino acids: CASSQDRLAQETQYF.

The rearrangement links TRBV29-1 to TRBJ2-7; no firm D call. The CDR3 has 12 amino acids. Germline V gene data show CDR1 as SQVTM and CDR2 as ANQGSEA. Trimming pared 4 bases from V and 4 bases from J, leaving 11 bases between. The CDR3 protein is CSVVDGKYEQYF. CDR3 coding DNA: TGCAGCGTTGTTGATGGAAAATACGAGCAGTACTTC.

In its sample, this clonotype was seen a few times. J is TRBJ2-7 and V is TRBV20-1; D perhaps matches TRBD2 (6 bases). The CDR3 is 14 amino acids. Germline CDR1 is DFQATT and CDR2 is SNEGSKA (reference sequence). V lost 7 bases, J lost 0 bases, and 16 bases lay in between. CDR3 loop: CSGVREPPSYEQYF. The CDR3 bases are TGCAGTGGGGTCCGGGAGCCCCCCTCCTACGAGCAGTACTTC.

Concerning this clonotype itself: Compared with germline, one end of the junction differs, possibly owing to a read error. V usage is TRBV28 and J usage is TRBJ2-7, with TRBD2 identical over 11 bases. This CDR3 is 14 amino acids long. Germline CDR1 MDHEN, CDR2 SYDVKM. The CDR3: CASRLLAGAYERYF. Here the CDR3 DNA reads TGTGCCAGCAGGCTACTAGCGGGAGCTTACGAGCGGTACTTC.

This clonotype was counted between two and nine times. This sequence joins TRBV6-8 and TRBJ2-5, with unresolved D. Near its end, the DNA agrees better with TRBJ2-7, so the J call may be wrong. Germline V gene lookup returns CDR1 MNHGY and CDR2 SAAAGT. This CDR3 has 14 residues. The CDR3 DNA follows: TGTGCCAGCAGTTACGGTTTGATCTTGTGCGAGCAGTACTTC. Encoded protein: CASSYGLILCEQYF.